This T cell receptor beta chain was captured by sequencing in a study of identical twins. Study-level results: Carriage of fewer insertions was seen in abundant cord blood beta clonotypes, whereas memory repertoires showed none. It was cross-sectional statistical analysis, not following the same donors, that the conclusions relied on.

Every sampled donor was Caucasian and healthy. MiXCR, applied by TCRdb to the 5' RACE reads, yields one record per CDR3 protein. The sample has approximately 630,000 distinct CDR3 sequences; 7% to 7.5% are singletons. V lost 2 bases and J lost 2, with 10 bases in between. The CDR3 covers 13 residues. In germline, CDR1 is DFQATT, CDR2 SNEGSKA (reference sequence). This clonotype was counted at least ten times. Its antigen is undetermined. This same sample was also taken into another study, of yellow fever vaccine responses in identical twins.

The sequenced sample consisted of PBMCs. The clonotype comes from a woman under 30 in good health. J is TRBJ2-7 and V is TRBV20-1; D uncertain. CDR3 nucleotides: TGCAGTGCTAGAACTACTGGCGCCTACGAGCAGTACTTC. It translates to CSARTTGAYEQYF.